This TCR beta chain originates from a study of T cell clonality in common variable immunodeficiency. Germline CDR1 SGHNT, CDR2 YYREEE (reference sequence). This CDR3 is 16 amino acids long. The junction had 5 bases not matched to a gene; V was cut back by 2 bases and J by 0 bases. Profiled with immunoSEQ multiplex PCR; TCRdb holds only in-frame clones, not every one. The sample holds 50,000 to 70,000 clones, and no clone turns up only once. At least ten counts were recorded for this clone. The CDR3 end falls 3 residues outside the read, so it is completed with the germline J gene. The sample comprised peripheral blood mononuclear cells. This chain links TRBV5-4 with TRBJ2-3; 8 positions match TRBD2. This TCR derives from a person aged 18-70 years in good health. Here the CDR3 reads CASSLRLASSTDTQYF. The CDR3 DNA, read in part, is TGTGCCAGCAGCTTACGACTAGCGTCTAGCACAGATACG.